This T cell receptor (beta chain) was identified during a study of persistence of HIV-infected CD4 T cells (dated by TCRdb to 2020 to 2022). Background on the whole study: Participants had been on suppressive ART for a median of roughly 8 years. Peripheral blood samples of up to about 180 mL were taken at multiple time points, with the exception of a couple of participants who underwent leukapheresis at a single time point. Anti-CD3/anti-CD28 stimulation activated a higher proportion of cells, with a lower memory fraction, than antigen stimulation. CMV- and HIV-1 Gag-responding CD4+ T cells were isolated from ART-treated individuals so that antigen-driven clonal expansion of HIV-1-infected cells could be examined. The clonality of all cells in each sorted population was assessed by TCRbeta sequencing, whereas the clonality of infected cells was assessed by proviral sequencing. In the cross-participant TCR cluster analysis, 8 participants were included for CMV and six or seven participants were included for Gag. The investigation overall reported the following: The study involved few individuals and tested only a limited range of antigens. Antigen-responding cells were enriched for expanded CDR3beta sequences that were degenerate, which suggests that CD4+ responses to CMV and Gag underwent convergent selection. Within the same sorted populations, how oligoclonal the TCRs were correlated with how oligoclonal the proviruses were. Significantly lower TCRbeta richness was observed in CMV- and Gag-responding cells than in anti-CD3/anti-CD28-responding cells, and higher oligoclonality was observed in CMV-responding cells than in CD3/CD28-stimulated and Gag-responding cells. Because the TCR analyses were done in bulk, restricting them to just the rare CMV-responding cells that actually carried HIV-1 proviruses was not possible.

The immunoSEQ hsTCRB assay version 4, run in survey mode, was used to sequence TCRbeta repertoires from genomic DNA. For TCRbeta sequencing, genomic DNA was diluted to about 10 ng/uL, with up to about 1 ug used per sample. Per the source publication's procedure: TCRbeta data were analyzed in ImmunoSeq Analyzer 3.0, with diversity computed on productive nucleotide rearrangements. The improved Chao index was used to estimate lower-bound TCR diversity, and the Gini coefficient was used to estimate clonality using the Immunarch R package. When different nucleotide rearrangements encoded the same CDR3beta amino acid sequence, each rearrangement was treated as a distinct clonotype. Differential abundance analysis found TCRbeta sequences that were significantly enriched in antigen-responding cells compared with anti-CD3/anti-CD28-activated cells. GLIPH2 grouped TCRs by predicted peptide-MHC specificity, both within each participant and across combined participant data sets. As stored in TCRdb, this immuneACCESS dataset retains in-frame rearrangements with V and J assigned. A fraction of the clones does not appear; measured against another copy, unresolved V genes explain less than half of the discrepancy, and the remainder lacks a known reason. D and trimming were read from the DNA, whereas the V and J calls and clone size are those reported in that table. A total of about 43,000 clones appear in this sample, 89% of them only once. In total, the top ten clones hold 0.95% to 1.1% of the sample.

Inclusive of the bounding cysteine and phenylalanine, the CDR3 is 15 residues long. Of the read, only the CDR3 DNA is kept; its 45 bases are in frame from base 1. The germline V gene (reference sequence) yields LNHNV for CDR1 and YYDKDF for CDR2. Trimming takes 0 bases from V and 3 bases from J, and the germline ends sit 9 bases apart. In light of the paper, this sample's treatment or condition label describes: suppressive antiretroviral therapy. Cells were stimulated with anti-CD3/anti-CD28 magnetic beads as a nonspecific positive control representing the CD4+ T cell repertoire. Responding CD4+ T cells were sorted by upregulation of both CD40 ligand and CD69. HIV-1-infected adults in whom suppressive ART had been started during chronic infection were enrolled as participants. For at least 4 years, the participants' plasma HIV-1 RNA had been undetectable, below 50 copies/mL. To be included, a participant needed positive CMV serology and a CD4+ T cell count above 400 cells/uL. Before stimulation, PBMCs were isolated using density centrifugation and depleted of CD8+ T cells. For around 19 hours, the CD8-depleted PBMCs were stimulated with anti-CD28/CD49d costimulation, a CD40-blocking antibody, and enfuvirtide to prevent new infections. Cells were sorted on a Beckman Coulter MoFlo Legacy or XDP sorter, with propidium iodide excluding dead cells. The QIAamp DNA Mini Kit was used for genomic DNA extraction from samples above one million cells, and the Quick-DNA Microprep Kit was used otherwise.

As regards this clone: No antigen is known for it. No much larger clonotype is one base removed from it; base qualities were not supplied.

The material sequenced was CD4+ T cells sorted from PBMCs after 18-hour stimulation, taken from a patient who received antiretroviral therapy. What this sample's cell subset or site label stands for: CD40L+CD69+ CD4 T cells responding to anti-CD3/anti-CD28 beads, representing the overall repertoire. The receptor was derived from an adult man with HIV who was CMV-seropositive. In this chain, TRBV15 is recombined with TRBJ1-5; TRBD1 is perhaps the D gene, given 5 matching bases. The CDR3 protein sequence reads: CATSRESGINQPQHF. The bases are TGTGCCACCAGCAGAGAATCAGGGATCAATCAGCCCCAGCATTTT.